The clone carrying this T cell receptor (beta chain) appeared once. All enrollees were roughly 18 to 95 years old and from around 25 US areas. Cohorts were assigned according to the clinical history that participants reported. This entry is derived from a study of blood T cell repertoires in COVID-19. The wider study: COVID-19 samples from acute and convalescent phases originated in the United States, Italy and Spain.

The germline gives CDR1 LNHDA, CDR2 SQIVND (reference sequence). This CDR3 region has 13 residues. The V end was cut by 3 bases, the J end by 3 bases, with 8 bases between. How the authors handled the data: Reference gene primer amplification in the assay estimated nucleated cell counts. The protocol was immunoSEQ multiplex PCR, while the TCRdb copy is restricted to in-frame clones and leaves out a portion. V and J calls and clone size come straight from that table; D and trimming were deduced from the DNA. The sample lists around 200,000 clones, about 82% occurring once. V and J are TRBV19 and TRBJ2-5, with TRBD1 as a possible D gene (5 bases). Input material: PBMCs or T cells enriched from blood (not recorded which). This sequence was found in a man between 35 and 55 years old with acute COVID-19. CDR3 protein: CASSILGEETQYF. The CDR3 coding sequence is TGTGCCAGTAGTATCTTAGGGGAAGAGACCCAGTACTTC.